This T cell receptor beta chain was found in a study of blood T cell repertoires in COVID-19. Clones were read by immunoSEQ multiplex PCR, and TCRdb kept only the in-frame ones, dropping some. This sample carries about 180,000 clones, 80% to 90% of them seen once, and the ten largest clones take about 3.3%. Sequenced: peripheral blood. This clonotype was obtained from a man in his fifties or sixties with acute or convalescent COVID-19.

The CDR3 here is CASSEEALGVEGYTF. CDR3 bases: TGTGCCAGCAGTGAAGAAGCCCTCGGGGTAGAAGGCTACACCTTC. The chain couples TRBV2 to TRBJ1-2; D remains unclear. V lost 1 base and J 8 bases, leaving 17 bases between the germline ends. The CDR3 is 15 amino acids. In germline, CDR1 is SNHLY, CDR2 FYNNEI.